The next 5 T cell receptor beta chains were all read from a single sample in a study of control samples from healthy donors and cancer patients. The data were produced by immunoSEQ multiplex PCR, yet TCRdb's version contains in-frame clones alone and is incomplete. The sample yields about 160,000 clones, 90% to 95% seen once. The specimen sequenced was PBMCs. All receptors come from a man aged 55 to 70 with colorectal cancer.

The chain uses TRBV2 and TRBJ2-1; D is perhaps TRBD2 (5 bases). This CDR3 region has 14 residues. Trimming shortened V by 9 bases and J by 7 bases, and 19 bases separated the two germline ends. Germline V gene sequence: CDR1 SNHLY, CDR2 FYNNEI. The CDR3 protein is CASLKGSSGNEQFF. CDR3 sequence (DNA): TGTGCCAGTCTCAAGGGTAGTTCGGGGAATGAGCAGTTCTTC.

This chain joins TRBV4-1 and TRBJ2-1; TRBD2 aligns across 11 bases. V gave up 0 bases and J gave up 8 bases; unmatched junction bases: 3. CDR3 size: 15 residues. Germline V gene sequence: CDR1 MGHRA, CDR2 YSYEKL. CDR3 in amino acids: CASSQEVAGGDEQFF. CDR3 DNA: TGCGCCAGCAGCCAAGAAGTAGCGGGGGGGGATGAGCAGTTCTTC.

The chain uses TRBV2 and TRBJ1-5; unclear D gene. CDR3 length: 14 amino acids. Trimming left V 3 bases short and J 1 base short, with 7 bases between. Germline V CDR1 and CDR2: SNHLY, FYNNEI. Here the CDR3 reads CASSEGLSNQPQHF. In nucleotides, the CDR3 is TGTGCCAGCAGTGAGGGCCTGAGCAATCAGCCCCAGCATTTT.

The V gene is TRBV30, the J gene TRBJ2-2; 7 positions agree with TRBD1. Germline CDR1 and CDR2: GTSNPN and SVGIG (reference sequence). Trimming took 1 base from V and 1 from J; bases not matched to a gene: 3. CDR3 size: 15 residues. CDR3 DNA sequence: TGTGCCTGGAGTGAGGGGGCCCTGAACACCGGGGAGCTGTTTTTT. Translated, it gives CAWSEGALNTGELFF.

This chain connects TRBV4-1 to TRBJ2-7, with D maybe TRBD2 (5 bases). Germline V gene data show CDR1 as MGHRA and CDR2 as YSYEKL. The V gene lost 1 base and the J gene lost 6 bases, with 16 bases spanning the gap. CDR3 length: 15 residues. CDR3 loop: CASSQVAGDRGEQYF. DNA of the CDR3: TGCGCCAGCAGCCAAGTTGCGGGCGACCGGGGCGAGCAGTACTTC.